The 28 T cell receptor beta chains listed next were all sequenced from one sample in a study of OX40 agonist ivuxolimab in advanced cancers. Clones were sequenced by immunoSEQ multiplex PCR, and TCRdb holds only the in-frame ones, with some missing. The data contain over 50,000 clones, approximately 83% of them singletons. The input for sequencing was CD4+ or CD8+ T cells sorted from blood, taken in a trial of the OX40 agonist ivuxolimab. These receptors all come from an adult with an advanced solid tumor such as melanoma, head and neck, liver or kidney cancer.

The chain uses TRBV5-8 and TRBJ1-1; unclear D gene. Germline values: CDR1 SGHTS, CDR2 YDEGEE. The CDR3 sequence is 16 residues long. V was cut by 7 bases and J by 3 bases, with 22 bases left in between. As DNA, the CDR3 is TGTGCCAGCTGCCCATTGGACCTTAGCGTCCACACTGAAGCTTTCTTT. This sequence encodes CASCPLDLSVHTEAFF.

The chain couples TRBV16 to TRBJ1-6; the D gene is possibly TRBD1 (6 bases). CDR1 and CDR2 (germline): KGHSY, FQNENV. Trimming removed 2 bases from V and 8 bases from J, with 13 bases in between. This CDR3 comprises 15 residues. The chain's CDR3 is CASSQNTEGDSPLHF. CDR3 nucleotides: TGTGCCAGCAGCCAAAATACGGAGGGGGATTCACCCCTCCACTTT.

The V call is TRBV21-1, the J call TRBJ1-5. TRBV21-1 represents a pseudogene. CDR3 length equals 13 residues. CDR3 sequence: CASSPYTGQPQHF. The CDR3 DNA reads TGTGCCAGCAGTCCTTATACCGGGCAGCCCCAGCATTTT.

The chain carries TRBV10-2 and TRBJ1-5; D possibly corresponds to TRBD1 (5 bases). This CDR3 comprises 12 residues. Germline V gene lookup returns CDR1 WSHSY and CDR2 SAAADI. V lost 3 bases and J lost 7, with 7 bases in between. The CDR3 coding sequence is TGCGCCAGCAGTGAAGGGGTGCAGCCCCAGCATTTT. Protein: CASSEGVQPQHF.

CDR3 sequence reads: CASSSDRGREGSSYNEQFF. CDR3 coding DNA: TGTGCCAGCAGCTCGGACAGGGGGCGAGAGGGGAGCTCCTACAATGAGCAGTTCTTC. The J gene is TRBJ2-1, the V gene TRBV11-1, with 11 bases lining up with TRBD1. With 4 bases clipped from V and 0 bases from J, the junction kept 11 bases outside the gene matches. Germline V lookup: CDR1 SGHAT, CDR2 FQDESV (reference sequence). The CDR3 runs 19 residues.

J is TRBJ2-7 and V is TRBV10-2, with D possibly being TRBD1 or TRBD2 (5 bases each). Germline CDR1 and CDR2: WSHSY and SAAADI. The CDR3 covers 11 residues. V was cut by 6 bases and J by 9 bases, with 12 bases left in between. The CDR3 loop is CASRGPYAQYF. Here the CDR3 DNA reads TGCGCCAGCAGGGGACCTTATGCGCAGTACTTC.

The chain is built from TRBV5-1 and TRBJ2-1; D is perhaps TRBD1 or TRBD2 (6 bases each). The CDR3 runs to 13 residues. V was pared by 6 bases and J by 8 bases, with 15 bases between. In germline, CDR1 is SGHRS, CDR2 YFSETQ. CDR3 DNA sequence: TGCGCCAGCACCCCCCCGGGGGCTGATGAGCAGTTCTTC. This gives the protein CASTPPGADEQFF.

The rearrangement links TRBV28 to TRBJ2-7; D unclear. With 5 bases removed from V and 2 bases from J, the gap between germline ends came to 19 bases. The germline V gene encodes CDR1 MDHEN and CDR2 SYDVKM. There are 16 residues in the CDR3. The CDR3 nucleotides are TGTGCCAGCAGTCCCCCCTCGGCAGGTATTACCTACGAGCAGTACTTC. It specifies CASSPPSAGITYEQYF.

Relative to its sample, this clone is medium-sized. Other nucleotide sequences in the sample specify the same CDR3. V is TRBV28 and J is TRBJ1-4, with 11 bases aligning to TRBD1. The germline V gene has CDR1 MDHEN and CDR2 SYDVKM. The CDR3 totals 14 residues. J lost 8 bases, V lost 4 bases, and 3 bases had no gene match. CDR3 sequence: CASSSGQGGEKLFF. The CDR3 DNA reads as TGTGCCAGCAGTTCGGGACAGGGGGGGGAAAAACTGTTTTTT.

This clone was observed once. V usage is TRBV19 and J usage is TRBJ1-6; the D gene is possibly TRBD1 (5 bases). The germline V gene has CDR1 LNHDA and CDR2 SQIVND (reference sequence). The ends were cut back, 10 bases at V and 3 bases at J, with 16 bases in the middle. The CDR3 has 15 residues. The CDR3 protein is CATRSGDNYNSPLHF. In DNA form, the CDR3 reads TGTGCCACCCGATCGGGGGATAACTATAATTCACCCCTCCACTTT.

In its sample, this clone was seen once. The rearrangement joins TRBV4-3 to TRBJ2-7; 9 bases align to TRBD1. The ends lost 8 bases at V and 3 bases at J; junction bases unmatched: 8. CDR3 length: 14 amino acids. Per the germline V gene, CDR1 is LGHNA and CDR2 is YSLEER. The CDR3 loop is CASAPDRGNYEQYF. The CDR3 DNA sequence: TGCGCCAGCGCCCCGGACAGGGGTAACTACGAGCAGTACTTC.

The rearrangement joins TRBV6-5 to TRBJ2-3; unclear D gene. The CDR3 is 15 amino acids. Trimming pared 2 bases from V and 0 bases from J, leaving 9 bases between. Germline assignment: CDR1 MNHEY and CDR2 SVGAGI. The chain's CDR3 is CASSYGRQSTDTQYF. The CDR3 DNA sequence: TGTGCCAGCAGTTACGGGCGTCAGAGCACAGATACGCAGTATTTT.

The count of this clone is one. The chain links TRBV7-9 to TRBJ2-5; TRBD1 might be the D (6 bases). Per germline, CDR1 SEHNR and CDR2 FQNEAQ (reference sequence). This CDR3 has 15 amino acids. The germline V and J ends were trimmed by 5 bases and 0 bases, with 13 bases remaining between them. CDR3 sequence (DNA): TGTGCCAGCAGCACCCCACAGGGAAACCAAGAGACCCAGTACTTC. It yields the protein CASSTPQGNQETQYF.

J is TRBJ1-3 and V is TRBV7-9; D unresolved. The CDR3 sequence is 15 residues long. Germline assignment: CDR1 SEHNR and CDR2 FQNEAQ (reference sequence). V lost 5 bases to trimming and J lost 0 bases, with 11 bases between them. The CDR3 DNA reads TGTGCCAGCAGCAAGACCGTTAGCTCTGGAAACACCATATATTTT. Translation: CASSKTVSSGNTIYF. The variable domain in full, with the rest retrieved from reference TRBV7-9 and TRBJ1-3, is DTGVSQNPRHKITKRGQNVTFRCDPISEHNRLYWYRQTLGQGPEFLTYFQNEAQLEKSRLLSDRFSAERPKGSFSTLEIQRTEQGDSAMYLCASSKTVSSGNTIYFGEGSWLTVV.

V and J are TRBV4-1 and TRBJ1-1; 10 bases map to TRBD1. With V trimmed by 4 bases and J by 6 bases, 8 bases remained unmatched. The CDR3 is 15 residues long. Germline V CDR1 and CDR2: MGHRA, YSYEKL. CDR3 amino acids: CASSLGQGVVAEAFF. As DNA, the CDR3 is TGCGCCAGCAGCCTTGGACAGGGGGTCGTCGCTGAAGCTTTCTTT.

V is TRBV28 and J is TRBJ2-3, with 9 bases aligning to TRBD2. Trimming at V came to 2 bases and at J to 5 bases, leaving 14 bases not matched to a gene. The CDR3 totals 18 residues. Germline CDR1 MDHEN, CDR2 SYDVKM. The CDR3 reads CASSLDTSGPRVQDTQYF. The CDR3 DNA follows: TGTGCCAGCAGTTTAGACACTAGCGGGCCTCGGGTTCAAGATACGCAGTATTTT.

This rearrangement joins TRBV7-9 to TRBJ2-5; 10 nucleotides agree with TRBD2. The CDR3 length is 15 residues. V trimming: 6 bases; J trimming: 4 bases; junction bases outside the gene matches: 8. Germline V CDR1 and CDR2: SEHNR, FQNEAQ (reference sequence). CDR3 sequence (DNA): TGTGCCAGCAGTCAAATAGCGGGGGGAGGAGAGACCCAGTACTTC. As protein: CASSQIAGGGETQYF.

A single count supports this clone. The J gene is TRBJ2-7, the V gene TRBV7-9; D is perhaps TRBD2 (6 bases). Germline V gene data show CDR1 as SEHNR and CDR2 as FQNEAQ (reference sequence). The CDR3 has 15 residues. Trimming left V 1 base short and J 7 bases short, with 17 bases between. CDR3 sequence: CASSLVRPPAGEQYF. DNA of the CDR3: TGTGCCAGCAGCTTAGTAAGGCCCCCGGCGGGAGAGCAGTACTTC. Full variable domain (outside the CDR3, taken from reference TRBV7-9 and TRBJ2-7): DTGVSQNPRHKITKRGQNVTFRCDPISEHNRLYWYRQTLGQGPEFLTYFQNEAQLEKSRLLSDRFSAERPKGSFSTLEIQRTEQGDSAMYLCASSLVRPPAGEQYFGPGTRLTVT.

This sequence joins TRBV19 and TRBJ1-1; perhaps TRBD1 as D (6 bases). Looked up from germline, CDR1 is LNHDA and CDR2 is SQIVND (reference sequence). Trimming removed 10 bases from V and 5 bases from J, with 23 bases in between. The CDR3 sequence is 15 residues long. As DNA, the CDR3 is TGTGCCACTAAGTTCCCCGGGACAACCTGGACTGAAGCTTTCTTT. This gives the protein CATKFPGTTWTEAFF.

The rearrangement uses TRBV4-3 and TRBJ2-5; TRBD2 is a possible D gene (5 bases). V was shortened by 0 bases and J by 5 bases, with 10 bases between the two germline ends. The CDR3 sequence is 14 residues long. Germline values: CDR1 LGHNA, CDR2 YSLEER. The CDR3 here is CASSQDRSGETQYF. As DNA, the CDR3 is TGCGCCAGCAGCCAAGATCGGTCGGGGGAGACCCAGTACTTC.

The V and J genes are TRBV2 and TRBJ2-1; 7 bases fit TRBD1. From germline, CDR1 is SNHLY and CDR2 FYNNEI. This CDR3 is 15 amino acids long. Trimming removed 7 bases from V and 0 bases from J; junction bases left unmatched: 6. This CDR3 is CASIEGQSSYNEQFF. The CDR3 DNA reads as TGTGCCAGCATCGAGGGACAGAGCTCCTACAATGAGCAGTTCTTC. Supplemented by reference TRBV2 and TRBJ2-1, the full variable domain reads EPEVTQTPSHQVTQMGQEVILRCVPISNHLYFYWYRQILGQKVEFLVSFYNNEISEKSEIFDDQFSVERPDGSNFTLKIRSTKLEDSAMYFCASIEGQSSYNEQFFGPGTRLTVL.

This rearrangement joins TRBV7-9 to TRBJ2-7; weak D call: TRBD2 (6 bases). Germline CDR1 SEHNR, CDR2 FQNEAQ (reference sequence). The CDR3 has 13 residues. The germline V and J ends were trimmed by 4 bases and 5 bases, with 12 bases remaining between them. CDR3 in amino acids: CASSSVGGHEQYF. In DNA form, the CDR3 reads TGTGCCAGCAGCTCCGTGGGGGGACACGAGCAGTACTTC.

This clone is a singleton in its sample. The genes are TRBV28 and TRBJ2-5, with 8 bases aligning to TRBD1. V was pared by 10 bases and J by 3 bases, with 7 bases of the junction left unmatched. Germline assignment: CDR1 MDHEN and CDR2 SYDVKM. The CDR3 extends over 13 amino acids. CDR3 sequence: CAIDSGGEETQYF. The CDR3 nucleotides read TGTGCCATTGACTCAGGGGGCGAAGAGACCCAGTACTTC.

The V and J genes are TRBV7-6 and TRBJ2-5; D remains ambiguous. CDR3 length: 15 residues. Germline-derived CDR1 and CDR2 are SGHVS and FNYEAQ. V was pared by 7 bases and J by 1 base, with 16 bases between. The CDR3 sequence is CASTLLGIPQETQYF. In nucleotides, the CDR3 is TGTGCCAGCACCCTCCTGGGTATCCCCCAAGAGACCCAGTACTTC.

Concerning this clone itself: Other DNA sequences in this sample translate to the same CDR3. V gene TRBV7-9 combines with J gene TRBJ2-7; perhaps TRBD2 as D (5 bases). This CDR3 spans 12 amino acids. V lost 5 bases and J lost 3, with 8 bases in between. Germline CDR1 is SEHNR and CDR2 is FQNEAQ (reference sequence). The CDR3 region is CASSLGSYEQYF. CDR3 nucleotide sequence: TGTGCCAGCAGCCTTGGGAGCTACGAGCAGTACTTC.

This clone was picked up a small number of times. The chain carries TRBV9 and TRBJ2-1, with D possibly TRBD2 on 6 matching bases. The germline V gene encodes CDR1 SGDLS and CDR2 YYNGEE. The CDR3 totals 12 residues. With 0 bases removed from V and 12 bases from J, the gap between germline ends came to 10 bases. The CDR3 reads CASSVVEGTQFF. The CDR3 DNA is TGTGCCAGCAGCGTAGTGGAGGGGACGCAGTTCTTC.

V gene TRBV7-2 combines with J gene TRBJ1-5, with a weak D call TRBD1 (6 bases). This CDR3 is 15 amino acids long. CDR1 SGHTA and CDR2 FQGNSA come from the germline V gene. Trimming left V 4 bases short and J 3 bases short, with 13 bases between. Here the CDR3 reads CASSSEQGDNQPQHF. The CDR3 DNA sequence: TGTGCCAGCAGCTCGGAACAGGGAGACAATCAGCCCCAGCATTTT.

This clone was counted once. This chain uses TRBV7-2 with TRBJ1-5; D is undetermined. Trimming stripped 5 bases from V and 0 bases from J, with 11 bases between. The CDR3 is 15 amino acids. The V gene's germline CDR1 is SGHTA and CDR2 FQGNSA. CDR3 region: CASSAGLYSNQPQHF. The CDR3 DNA sequence: TGTGCCAGCAGCGCCGGACTGTATAGCAATCAGCCCCAGCATTTT.